The TCR beta chain described here comes from a study of response to subunit inactivated influenza vaccine. TCRdb reprocessed the RT-PCR reads with MiXCR, giving one entry per CDR3 protein. This sample carries hundreds of thousands of distinct CDR3 sequences, under 15% of them seen once, and the ten largest clones take approximately 14%. This CDR3 has 13 residues. Germline CDR1 reads MGHDK; CDR2 reads SYGVNS. The V gene end was trimmed by 6 bases and the J gene end by 4 bases; junction bases not matched to a gene: 5. Whole-study results and caveats: The study's authors posited that every seasonal influenza vaccination enlists few new T cells.

With regard to this clonotype: Its antigen is not identified.

The sample was PBMCs from blood, taken more than 35 days after vaccination. The sequence derives from a man aged 50-59 years who received an inactivated influenza vaccine. J is TRBJ2-5 and V is TRBV25-1; 7 bases are shared with TRBD1. DNA for the CDR3: TGTGCCAGCAGAGGACAGGCGATAGAGACCCAGTACTTC. It codes for CASRGQAIETQYF.